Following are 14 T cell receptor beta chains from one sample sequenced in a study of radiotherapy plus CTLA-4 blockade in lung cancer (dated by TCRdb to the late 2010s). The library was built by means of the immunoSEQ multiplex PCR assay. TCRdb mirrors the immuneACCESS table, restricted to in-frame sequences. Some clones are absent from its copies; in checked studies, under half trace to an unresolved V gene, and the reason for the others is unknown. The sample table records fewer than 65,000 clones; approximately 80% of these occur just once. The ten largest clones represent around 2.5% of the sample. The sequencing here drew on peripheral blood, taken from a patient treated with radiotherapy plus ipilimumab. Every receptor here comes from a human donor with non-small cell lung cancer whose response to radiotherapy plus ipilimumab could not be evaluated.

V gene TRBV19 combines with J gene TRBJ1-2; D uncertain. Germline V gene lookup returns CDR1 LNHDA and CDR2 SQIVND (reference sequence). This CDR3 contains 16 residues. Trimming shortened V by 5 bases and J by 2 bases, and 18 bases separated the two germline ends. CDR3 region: CASSDPAGQGNYGYTF. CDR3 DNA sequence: TGTGCCAGTAGTGATCCCGCAGGTCAAGGCAACTATGGCTACACCTTC.

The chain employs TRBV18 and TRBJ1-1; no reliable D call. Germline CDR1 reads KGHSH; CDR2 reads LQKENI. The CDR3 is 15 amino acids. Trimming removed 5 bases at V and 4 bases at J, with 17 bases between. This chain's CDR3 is CASSFDGAVSTEAFF. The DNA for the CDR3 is TGTGCCAGCTCATTCGACGGAGCGGTTAGCACTGAAGCTTTCTTT.

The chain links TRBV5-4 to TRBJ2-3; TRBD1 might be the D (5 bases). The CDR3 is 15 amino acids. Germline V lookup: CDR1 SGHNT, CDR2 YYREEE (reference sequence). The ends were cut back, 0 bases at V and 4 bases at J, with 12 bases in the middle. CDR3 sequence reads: CASSLEGASADTQYF. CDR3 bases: TGTGCCAGCAGCTTGGAAGGGGCGAGCGCAGATACGCAGTATTTT.

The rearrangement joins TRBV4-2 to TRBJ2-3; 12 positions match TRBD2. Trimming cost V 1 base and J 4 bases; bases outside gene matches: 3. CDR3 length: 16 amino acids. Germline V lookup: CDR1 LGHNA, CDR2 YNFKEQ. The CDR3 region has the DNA TGTGCCAGCAGCCAAGTTCTAGCGGGGGGGCCAGATACGCAGTATTTT. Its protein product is CASSQVLAGGPDTQYF.

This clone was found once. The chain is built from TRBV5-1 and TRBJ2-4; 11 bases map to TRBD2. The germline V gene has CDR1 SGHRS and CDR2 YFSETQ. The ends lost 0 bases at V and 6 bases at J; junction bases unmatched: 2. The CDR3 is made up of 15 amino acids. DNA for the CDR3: TGCGCCAGCAGCTTGGATGGACTAGCGGGAAACATTCAGTACTTC. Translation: CASSLDGLAGNIQYF.

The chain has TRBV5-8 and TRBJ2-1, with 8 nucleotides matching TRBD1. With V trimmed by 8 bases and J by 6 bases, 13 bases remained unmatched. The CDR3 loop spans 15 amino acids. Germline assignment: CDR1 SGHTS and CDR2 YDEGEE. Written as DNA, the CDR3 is TGTGCCAGAACCCCGGGACAGGCGGAATCCAATGAGCAGTTCTTC. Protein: CARTPGQAESNEQFF.

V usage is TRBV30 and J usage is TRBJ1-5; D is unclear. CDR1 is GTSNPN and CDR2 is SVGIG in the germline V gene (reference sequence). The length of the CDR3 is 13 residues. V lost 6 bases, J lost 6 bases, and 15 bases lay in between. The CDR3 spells CACSHGEAQPQHF. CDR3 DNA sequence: TGTGCCTGCTCACACGGGGAGGCTCAGCCCCAGCATTTT.

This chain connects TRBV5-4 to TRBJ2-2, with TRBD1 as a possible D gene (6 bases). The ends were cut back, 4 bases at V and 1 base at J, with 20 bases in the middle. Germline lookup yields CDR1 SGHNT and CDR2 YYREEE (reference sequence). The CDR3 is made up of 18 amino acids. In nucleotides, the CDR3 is TGTGCCAGCAGCCCGACATGGGGGCGTTCCGTGAACACCGGGGAGCTGTTTTTT. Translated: CASSPTWGRSVNTGELFF.

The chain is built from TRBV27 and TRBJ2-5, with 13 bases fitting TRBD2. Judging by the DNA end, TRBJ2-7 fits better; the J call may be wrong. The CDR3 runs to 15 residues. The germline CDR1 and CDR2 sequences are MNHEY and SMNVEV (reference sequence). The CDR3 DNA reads TGTGCCAGCAGTTTATTACTAGCGGGAGGGCACGAGCAGTACTTC. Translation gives CASSLLLAGGHEQYF.

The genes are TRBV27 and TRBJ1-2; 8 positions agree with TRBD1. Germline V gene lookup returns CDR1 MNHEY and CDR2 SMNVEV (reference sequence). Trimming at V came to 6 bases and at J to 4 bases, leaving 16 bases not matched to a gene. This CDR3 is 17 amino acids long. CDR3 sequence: CASRDRGQGLSGYGYTF. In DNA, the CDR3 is TGTGCCAGCAGGGATCGCGGACAGGGTCTGTCTGGCTATGGCTACACCTTC.

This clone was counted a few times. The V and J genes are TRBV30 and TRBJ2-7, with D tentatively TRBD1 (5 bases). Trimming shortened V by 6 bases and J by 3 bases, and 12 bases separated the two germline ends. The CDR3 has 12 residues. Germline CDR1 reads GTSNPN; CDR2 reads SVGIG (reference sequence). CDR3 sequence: CACPTQGYEQYF. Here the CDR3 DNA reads TGTGCCTGCCCCACTCAGGGCTACGAGCAGTACTTC.

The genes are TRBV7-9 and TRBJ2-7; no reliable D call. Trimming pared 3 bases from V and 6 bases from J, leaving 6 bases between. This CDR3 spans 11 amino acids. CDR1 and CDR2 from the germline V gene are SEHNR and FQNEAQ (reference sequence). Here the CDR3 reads CASSFLSEQYF. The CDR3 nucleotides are TGTGCCAGCAGCTTTCTGTCCGAGCAGTACTTC.

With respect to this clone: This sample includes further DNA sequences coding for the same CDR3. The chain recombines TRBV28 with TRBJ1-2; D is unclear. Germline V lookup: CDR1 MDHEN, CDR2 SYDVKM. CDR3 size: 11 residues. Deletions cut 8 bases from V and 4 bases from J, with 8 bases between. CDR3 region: CASSPGYGYTF. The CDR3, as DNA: TGTGCCAGCTCGCCGGGCTATGGCTACACCTTC.

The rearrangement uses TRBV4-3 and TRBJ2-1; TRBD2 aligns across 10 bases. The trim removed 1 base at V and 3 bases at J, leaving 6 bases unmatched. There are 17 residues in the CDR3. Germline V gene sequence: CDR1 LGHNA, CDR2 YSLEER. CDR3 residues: CASSQAPSSGSYNEQFF. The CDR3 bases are TGCGCCAGCAGCCAAGCCCCCTCTAGCGGGAGCTACAATGAGCAGTTCTTC.